This TCR beta chain was captured by sequencing in a study of blood T cell repertoires in COVID-19. Study context: The United States, Italy and Spain provided the acute and convalescent COVID-19 samples. The cDNA or gDNA used as material had been derived from T cells, B-cell-depleted T cells, or PBMCs.

Authors' data handling: Nucleated cell counts were estimated from reference gene primer amplification. Sequencing used immunoSEQ multiplex PCR; TCRdb keeps in-frame clones, though not all of them. The DNA gave D and trimming, while V, J and clone size come from that table. Of approximately 150,000 clones in the sample, around nine tenths were seen once. The CDR3 loop spans 17 amino acids. The germline gives CDR1 LGHDT, CDR2 YNNKEL (reference sequence). V dropped 0 bases and J dropped 3; count of bases not matched to a gene: 10. The gene calls are TRBV3-1 (or the pseudogene TRBV3-2) and TRBJ2-5; TRBD2 matches 7 bases. This receptor was obtained from a human donor in a cohort sampled during active COVID-19. The sequencing sample was made of peripheral blood. CDR3 region: CASSQERGGSIKETQYF. In nucleotides, the CDR3 is TGTGCCAGCAGCCAAGAACGAGGCGGGAGTATCAAAGAGACCCAGTACTTC.